Presented here are 31 T cell receptor beta chains from one specimen sequenced in a study of cytomegalovirus exposure and HLA in healthy donors. Amplification used 60 Vbeta primers and 13 Jbeta primers. Profiled with immunoSEQ multiplex PCR; TCRdb holds only in-frame clones, not every one. The profile shows approximately 170,000 clones, just over 70% of them singletons. Specimen: PBMCs. The receptors originated from a man younger than 35 in good health and CMV-seropositive.

V is TRBV7-6 and J is TRBJ1-1; unclear D gene. Per the germline V gene, CDR1 is SGHVS and CDR2 is FNYEAQ. Trimming shortened V by 1 base and J by 2 bases, and 20 bases separated the two germline ends. The CDR3 consists of 18 residues. This CDR3 is CASSLDINRAGSNTEAFF. As DNA, the CDR3 is TGTGCCAGCAGCTTAGACATTAACAGAGCCGGGAGCAACACTGAAGCTTTCTTT.

The chain links TRBV28 to TRBJ2-4; 7 nucleotides agree with TRBD2. Germline lookup yields CDR1 MDHEN and CDR2 SYDVKM. The ends lost 5 bases at V and 0 bases at J; junction bases unmatched: 7. The CDR3 sequence is 16 residues long. CDR3 protein: CASSTWDYLAKNIQYF. The CDR3 DNA is TGTGCCAGCAGTACCTGGGACTACCTAGCCAAAAACATTCAGTACTTC.

This CDR3 reads CASSTRWGSSYEQYV. For the CDR3, the DNA is TGTGCCAGCAGCACCAGGTGGGGCAGCTCCTACGAGCAGTACGTC. The chain couples TRBV28 to TRBJ2-7, with TRBD1 as a possible D gene (5 bases). This CDR3 has 15 residues. Germline V lookup: CDR1 MDHEN, CDR2 SYDVKM. V was trimmed by 6 bases and J by 0 bases, leaving 15 bases between them.

The chain has TRBV2 and TRBJ1-2; the D is unclear. In germline, CDR1 is SNHLY, CDR2 FYNNEI. The CDR3 length is 14 residues. V was trimmed by 6 bases and J by 2 bases, leaving 13 bases between them. CDR3 sequence reads: CASRETWVNYGYTF. Written as DNA, the CDR3 is TGTGCCAGCAGGGAGACTTGGGTCAACTATGGCTACACCTTC.

The V and J genes are TRBV7-8 and TRBJ2-5; D might be TRBD2 (7 bases). Per germline, CDR1 SGHVS and CDR2 FQNEAQ. With 2 bases removed from V and 1 base from J, the gap between germline ends came to 17 bases. There are 17 residues in the CDR3. This CDR3 is CASSLWGAGEVQETQYF. DNA of the CDR3: TGTGCCAGCAGCTTATGGGGGGCGGGGGAGGTCCAAGAGACCCAGTACTTC.

This clone was counted only a few times. The rearrangement joins TRBV6-5 to TRBJ1-5; TRBD1 matches at 9 bases. The CDR3 runs to 14 residues. J gave up 5 bases and V 6 bases, and 5 bases lay outside the gene matches. Germline V lookup: CDR1 MNHEY, CDR2 SVGAGI. CDR3 amino acids: CASRPTGGDQPQHF. DNA of the CDR3: TGTGCCAGCAGACCAACAGGGGGCGATCAGCCCCAGCATTTT.

V gene TRBV5-1 combines with J gene TRBJ2-5; TRBD1 matches at 8 bases. V dropped 5 bases and J dropped 1; count of bases not matched to a gene: 13. Germline CDR1 reads SGHRS; CDR2 reads YFSETQ. The CDR3 runs to 17 residues. In DNA form, the CDR3 reads TGCGCCAGCAGGACAGGGGCGATACCGATCCTCCAAGAGACCCAGTACTTC. It translates to CASRTGAIPILQETQYF.

The chain links TRBV10-3 to TRBJ1-1; D gene uncertain. Germline values: CDR1 ENHRY, CDR2 SYGVKD. The CDR3 is made up of 11 amino acids. V lost 10 bases and J lost 0, with 6 bases in between. DNA for the CDR3: TGTGCCAGCCGAGTGAACACTGAAGCTTTCTTT. Its protein product is CASRVNTEAFF.

This clone was seen a single time. V gene TRBV19 combines with J gene TRBJ1-2; 7 bases are shared with TRBD1. Losses at the gene ends were 3 bases for V and 4 bases for J; bases not matched to a gene: 5. CDR3 size: 14 residues. CDR1 is LNHDA and CDR2 is SQIVND in the germline V gene (reference sequence). CDR3: CASSMEGARYGYTF. CDR3 bases: TGTGCCAGTAGTATGGAGGGGGCCCGCTATGGCTACACCTTC.

The chain carries TRBV29-1 and TRBJ1-1, with 7 positions matching TRBD1. From germline, CDR1 is SQVTM and CDR2 ANQGSEA. This CDR3 has 13 residues. Trimming took 4 bases from V and 3 from J; bases not matched to a gene: 5. The CDR3 DNA reads TGCAGCGTTGGACAGGGAATGGACACTGAAGCTTTCTTT. Amino acids: CSVGQGMDTEAFF.

The sample holds one count of this clone. V usage is TRBV6-1 and J usage is TRBJ1-1, with 7 bases identical to TRBD1. The V gene end was trimmed by 11 bases and the J gene end by 0 bases; junction bases not matched to a gene: 12. This CDR3 is built from 15 residues. The V gene's germline CDR1 is MNHNS and CDR2 SASEGT. In DNA, the CDR3 is TGTGCCGGCACCACAGGGGCCCATATGAACACTGAAGCTTTCTTT. Amino acids: CAGTTGAHMNTEAFF.

This rearrangement joins TRBV7-9 to TRBJ1-2; 8 nucleotides line up with TRBD1. V dropped 2 bases and J dropped 4; count of bases not matched to a gene: 6. CDR1 is SEHNR, CDR2 FQNEAQ, per germline (reference sequence). The CDR3 is 15 residues long. As DNA, the CDR3 is TGTGCCAGCAGCTTATTGGGACAGGAGTCCTATGGCTACACCTTC. It encodes CASSLLGQESYGYTF.

The CDR3 region has the DNA TGTGCCAGCAGTACTACGGACAGGCTCGGAGAGACCCAGTACTTC. Amino acids: CASSTTDRLGETQYF. The V and J genes are TRBV28 and TRBJ2-5, with TRBD1 identical over 7 bases. The germline CDR1 and CDR2 sequences are MDHEN and SYDVKM. Germline trimming cut 5 bases from V and 4 bases from J; bases unmatched to any gene: 10. The CDR3 length is 15 residues.

The CDR3 sequence: CASSQSERFTGELFF. CDR3 DNA: TGTGCCAGCAGCCAGTCTGAGCGGTTCACCGGGGAGCTGTTTTTT. The V gene is TRBV7-9, the J gene TRBJ2-2; D is possibly TRBD2 (5 bases). The CDR3 is made up of 15 amino acids. Trimming took off 5 bases at V and 4 bases at J, with 14 bases between the two ends. Germline CDR1 is SEHNR and CDR2 is FQNEAQ (reference sequence). Looking up the rest from reference TRBV7-9 and TRBJ2-2 gives the full variable domain: DTGVSQNPRHKITKRGQNVTFRCDPISEHNRLYWYRQTLGQGPEFLTYFQNEAQLEKSRLLSDRFSAERPKGSFSTLEIQRTEQGDSAMYLCASSQSERFTGELFFGEGSRLTVL.

This clone was observed a handful of times. The chain combines TRBV2 with TRBJ2-3; D might be TRBD2 (6 bases). The CDR3 runs to 13 residues. Germline V gives CDR1 SNHLY, CDR2 FYNNEI. Trimming removed 7 bases at V and 10 bases at J, with 18 bases between. The chain's CDR3 is CASNGTPRTPQYF. The CDR3 nucleotides are TGTGCCAGCAATGGGACTCCTAGAACGCCGCAGTATTTT.

The chain couples TRBV29-1 to TRBJ1-1; D ambiguous. V gave up 3 bases and J gave up 1 base, with 3 bases separating them. The CDR3 contains 11 residues. Germline V lookup: CDR1 SQVTM, CDR2 ANQGSEA. CDR3 DNA sequence: TGCAGCGTTGAGGCGAACACTGAAGCTTTCTTT. This sequence encodes CSVEANTEAFF.

The rearrangement links TRBV27 to TRBJ1-5; D unclear. The CDR3 has 13 residues. Germline CDR1 is MNHEY and CDR2 is SMNVEV (reference sequence). V was trimmed by 5 bases and J by 9 bases, leaving 14 bases between them. The CDR3 region is CASSDQLPGPQHF. CDR3 in DNA: TGTGCCAGCAGTGACCAATTACCGGGGCCCCAGCATTTT.

This clone was counted once. J is TRBJ2-2 and V is TRBV5-1, with 16 nucleotides matching TRBD2. The V and J ends lost 4 bases and 2 bases, in that order; junction bases with no gene match: 8. The CDR3 consists of 19 residues. Germline assignment: CDR1 SGHRS and CDR2 YFSETQ. As DNA, the CDR3 is TGCGCCAGCAGCCTGGGACTAGCGGGAGGGCGTGGTAACACCGGGGAGCTGTTTTTT. It is translated as CASSLGLAGGRGNTGELFF. Full variable domain (outside the CDR3, taken from reference TRBV5-1 and TRBJ2-2): KAGVTQTPRYLIKTRGQQVTLSCSPISGHRSVSWYQQTPGQGLQFLFEYFSETQRNKGNFPGRFSGRQFSNSRSEMNVSTLELGDSALYLCASSLGLAGGRGNTGELFFGEGSRLTVL.

J is TRBJ1-5 and V is TRBV28; TRBD1 might be the D (5 bases). The CDR3 spans 16 residues. CDR1 MDHEN and CDR2 SYDVKM come from the germline V gene. The V end lost 2 bases, the J end lost 7 bases, and 18 bases lay between the germline ends. CDR3: CASSLKRFRDWQPQHF. The CDR3, as DNA: TGTGCCAGCAGTTTAAAGCGTTTCAGGGATTGGCAGCCCCAGCATTTT.

The chain recombines TRBV5-6 with TRBJ1-2, with 12 bases that match TRBD1. V lost 4 bases to trimming and J lost 2 bases; unmatched junction nucleotides: 3. The germline CDR1 and CDR2 sequences are SGHDT and YYEEEE. The CDR3 is 15 amino acids. DNA of the CDR3: TGTGCCAGCAGCCCGGGACAGGGGGCAAACTATGGCTACACCTTC. Amino acid sequence: CASSPGQGANYGYTF. The entire variable domain, with the rest obtained from reference TRBV5-6 and TRBJ1-2, is as follows: DAGVTQSPTHLIKTRGQQVTLRCSPKSGHDTVSWYQQALGQGPQFIFQYYEEEERQRGNFPDRFSGHQFPNYSSELNVNALLLGDSALYLCASSPGQGANYGYTFGSGTRLTVV.

This clone was seen a few times. V and J are TRBV5-6 and TRBJ1-5; tentative D call: TRBD1 (6 bases). The CDR3 length is 14 residues. Trimming took 1 base from V and 10 from J, leaving 15 bases between them. Per the germline V gene, CDR1 is SGHDT and CDR2 is YYEEEE. CDR3 protein: CASSLQTGGSPQHF. CDR3 in DNA: TGTGCCAGCAGCTTGCAGACAGGCGGGAGCCCCCAGCATTTT.

The chain recombines TRBV4-2 with TRBJ2-2; TRBD2 agrees at 11 bases. Per the germline V gene, CDR1 is LGHNA and CDR2 is YNFKEQ. The CDR3 is 16 residues long. V shed 4 bases and J 1 base; nucleotides not matched to a gene: 2. The CDR3 sequence: CASSPGLAENTGELFF. The CDR3 region has the DNA TGTGCCAGCAGCCCGGGACTAGCGGAGAACACCGGGGAGCTGTTTTTT.

This rearrangement joins TRBV30 to TRBJ1-6; TRBD1 matches 8 bases. J gave up 5 bases and V 2 bases, and 2 bases lay outside the gene matches. The CDR3 totals 14 residues. Germline CDR1 and CDR2: GTSNPN and SVGIG (reference sequence). CDR3 protein: CAWSKGQDNSPLHF. The CDR3 nucleotides are TGTGCCTGGAGTAAGGGACAGGATAATTCACCCCTCCACTTT.

V is TRBV10-3 and J is TRBJ1-2; 7 nucleotides agree with TRBD1. The CDR3 totals 14 residues. The V and J ends lost 3 bases and 4 bases, in that order; junction bases with no gene match: 5. Germline V lookup: CDR1 ENHRY, CDR2 SYGVKD. CDR3 sequence (DNA): TGTGCCATCAGTGATGTCGGGACAGCCTATGGCTACACCTTC. It yields the protein CAISDVGTAYGYTF.

This chain joins TRBV6-1 and TRBJ1-2, with TRBD1 as a possible D gene (5 bases). This CDR3 has 13 amino acids. V gave up 4 bases and J gave up 0 bases, with 6 bases separating them. Per germline, CDR1 MNHNS and CDR2 SASEGT. The CDR3 bases are TGTGCCAGCAGTGCGACAGCTAACTATGGCTACACCTTC. This sequence encodes CASSATANYGYTF.

The chain links TRBV4-2 to TRBJ1-2, with TRBD1 as a possible D gene (6 bases). V dropped 3 bases and J dropped 2 bases, with 19 bases sitting between them. The V gene's germline CDR1 is LGHNA and CDR2 YNFKEQ. The CDR3 covers 17 residues. The CDR3 bases are TGTGCCAGCAGCCAGATATCGTCGGGGGGCAAAAACTATGGCTACACCTTC. Its protein product is CASSQISSGGKNYGYTF.

This CDR3 reads CASSQVPRLPYEQYV. The CDR3 bases are TGTGCCAGCAGCCAAGTCCCCAGGCTGCCCTACGAGCAGTACGTC. V usage is TRBV21-1 and J usage is TRBJ2-7; the table's D gene call, TRBD1, was not cross checked with the DNA. TRBV21-1 is a pseudogene segment. This CDR3 is 15 amino acids long.

The rearrangement uses TRBV2 and TRBJ1-6, with a possible D match to TRBD1 (6 bases). The CDR3 covers 14 residues. Germline V lookup: CDR1 SNHLY, CDR2 FYNNEI. Trimming removed 6 bases from V and 8 bases from J, with 14 bases in between. This CDR3 reads CASSVRDIDSPLHF. CDR3 nucleotides: TGTGCCAGCAGCGTCCGGGACATTGATTCACCCCTCCACTTT.

This clone has a handful of counts. The chain joins TRBV2 to TRBJ1-2; D remains unclear. Trimming cost V 4 bases and J 8 bases, with 8 bases left between them. This CDR3 is 11 amino acids long. Germline CDR1 reads SNHLY; CDR2 reads FYNNEI. CDR3 sequence (DNA): TGTGCCAGCAGTGGGTCGGTCGGCTACACCTTC. Translating gives CASSGSVGYTF.

The V and J genes are TRBV11-2 and TRBJ1-6; 8 bases align to TRBD1. This CDR3 is built from 16 residues. Per germline, CDR1 SGHAT and CDR2 FQNNGV. With V trimmed by 3 bases and J by 2 bases, 3 bases remained unmatched. CDR3 DNA sequence: TGTGCCAGCAGCTTGGGACAGGCAACCTATAATTCACCCCTCCACTTT. Residues: CASSLGQATYNSPLHF.

With respect to this clone: The sample holds other DNA sequences that translate to the same CDR3. The chain has TRBV6-1 and TRBJ2-5, with 9 bases identical to TRBD2. The CDR3 spans 16 residues. Germline V CDR1 and CDR2: MNHNS, SASEGT. V was clipped by 0 bases and J by 5 bases; unmatched bases: 7. Here the CDR3 DNA reads TGTGCCAGCAGTGAAGCCGGGGCGGGAGGGGGGGAGACCCAGTACTTC. It yields the protein CASSEAGAGGGETQYF.